The 19 T cell receptor beta chains below were found in one sample sequenced in a study of blood T cell repertoires in COVID-19. Using immunoSEQ multiplex PCR, the repertoire was profiled, and TCRdb retains in-frame clones only, with some absent. This sample carries 200,000 to 300,000 clones, around 90% of them seen once, and the ten largest clones take roughly 3.6%. Sequenced material: peripheral blood. These receptors came from a woman in her 40s with acute or convalescent COVID-19.

CDR3 protein: CASSISRDSNEKLFF. As DNA, the CDR3 is TGTGCCAGTAGTATTTCCCGGGACAGTAATGAAAAACTGTTTTTT. This chain uses TRBV19 with TRBJ1-4; 7 bases are a match to TRBD1. The CDR3 loop spans 15 amino acids. Germline trimming cut 3 bases from V and 4 bases from J; bases unmatched to any gene: 5. From germline, CDR1 is LNHDA and CDR2 SQIVND (reference sequence).

The sample holds one count of this clone. The chain has TRBV30 and TRBJ2-5, with TRBD2 identical over 10 bases. Unmatched junction bases numbered 11, after V lost 2 bases and J lost 5 bases. Germline assignment: CDR1 GTSNPN and CDR2 SVGIG (reference sequence). This CDR3 spans 16 amino acids. DNA of the CDR3: TGTGCCTGGAGTTTGGACAGCGGGGGGGCGCAGGAGACCCAGTACTTC. Translated: CAWSLDSGGAQETQYF.

The count of this clone is one. J is TRBJ1-1 and V is TRBV5-1; TRBD1 matches at 9 bases. The CDR3 has 16 residues. Germline CDR1 is SGHRS and CDR2 is YFSETQ. Germline trimming cut 1 base from V and 1 base from J; bases unmatched to any gene: 5. Written as DNA, the CDR3 is TGCGCCAGCAGCTTGAGGGACAGGGCTTCGAACACTGAAGCTTTCTTT. This gives the protein CASSLRDRASNTEAFF.

The chain is built from TRBV27 and TRBJ2-1; tentatively, D is TRBD1 (6 bases). V gave up 7 bases and J gave up 8 bases, with 18 bases separating them. This CDR3 has 14 residues. Germline V gene lookup returns CDR1 MNHEY and CDR2 SMNVEV (reference sequence). This CDR3 reads CASKGHLGVHEQFF. The CDR3 DNA follows: TGTGCCAGCAAGGGACACCTGGGCGTGCATGAGCAGTTCTTC.

This chain connects TRBV2 to TRBJ2-5; D is perhaps TRBD1 (5 bases). With 5 bases removed from V and 5 bases from J, the gap between germline ends came to 6 bases. This CDR3 has 11 residues. Germline V CDR1 and CDR2: SNHLY, FYNNEI. The CDR3 loop reads CASSQGETQYF. The CDR3, as DNA: TGTGCCAGCAGTCAGGGCGAGACCCAGTACTTC. The full variable domain, rest sourced from reference TRBV2 and TRBJ2-5, is EPEVTQTPSHQVTQMGQEVILRCVPISNHLYFYWYRQILGQKVEFLVSFYNNEISEKSEIFDDQFSVERPDGSNFTLKIRSTKLEDSAMYFCASSQGETQYFGPGTRLLVL.

The V call is TRBV5-4, the J call TRBJ1-2; a weak D match, TRBD1 (5 bases). From germline, CDR1 is SGHNT and CDR2 YYREEE (reference sequence). Trimming took off 4 bases at V and 8 bases at J, with 33 bases between the two ends. The CDR3 extends over 19 amino acids. CDR3 in amino acids: CASSPGGSRGAPRSGGYTF. Written as DNA, the CDR3 is TGTGCCAGCAGCCCGGGAGGGAGTCGGGGCGCGCCTAGGTCGGGGGGCTACACCTTC.

The V call is TRBV11-2, the J call TRBJ1-3, with TRBD1 as a possible D gene (6 bases). V lost 3 bases and J 0 bases, leaving 12 bases between the germline ends. The V gene's germline CDR1 is SGHAT and CDR2 FQNNGV. This CDR3 is built from 16 residues. CDR3 sequence: CASSFTGGSSGNTIYF. The CDR3 DNA follows: TGTGCCAGCAGCTTTACGGGGGGCTCCTCTGGAAACACCATATATTTT.

The genes are TRBV29-1 and TRBJ2-2; 8 positions match TRBD1. CDR3 length equals 12 residues. Germline V gives CDR1 SQVTM, CDR2 ANQGSEA. Unmatched junction bases numbered 5, after V lost 7 bases and J lost 7 bases. The CDR3 is CSARGRDGELFF. In nucleotides, the CDR3 is TGCAGCGCCAGGGGGCGCGACGGGGAGCTGTTTTTT.

V usage is TRBV7-2 and J usage is TRBJ2-2; 9 bases match TRBD2. The germline V gene has CDR1 SGHTA and CDR2 FQGNSA. The CDR3 extends over 14 amino acids. V lost 2 bases to trimming and J lost 8 bases; unmatched junction nucleotides: 3. In DNA, the CDR3 is TGTGCCAGCAGCTTAAGCGGGGGGACGGGGGAGCTGTTTTTT. Protein: CASSLSGGTGELFF.

The rearrangement links TRBV12-3 or TRBV12-4 to TRBJ1-5; D is unclear. There are 13 residues in the CDR3. V was clipped by 5 bases and J by 7 bases, with 12 bases between them. Written as DNA, the CDR3 is TGTGCCAGCAGTGCTACGGGTGTGCAGCCCCAGCATTTT. It yields the protein CASSATGVQPQHF.

The chain employs TRBV7-3 and TRBJ2-1; 9 bases fit TRBD2. CDR3 size: 16 residues. Germline assignment: CDR1 SGHTA and CDR2 FQGTGA. Trimming took 5 bases from V and 5 from J; bases not matched to a gene: 10. CDR3 region: CASSAMTSGPNNEQFF. The CDR3 nucleotides are TGTGCCAGCAGCGCCATGACTAGCGGACCCAACAATGAGCAGTTCTTC.

The J gene is TRBJ1-1, the V gene TRBV6-5, with 8 positions matching TRBD1. Per the germline V gene, CDR1 is MNHEY and CDR2 is SVGAGI. The ends lost 6 bases at V and 8 bases at J; junction bases unmatched: 8. CDR3 length: 13 amino acids. DNA for the CDR3: TGTGCCAGCAGCGGGATGGACAGGGCGGAAGCTTTCTTT. It is translated as CASSGMDRAEAFF.

CDR3 sequence: CASTFGGATDTQYF. The CDR3, as DNA: TGTGCCAGTACCTTTGGCGGGGCCACAGATACGCAGTATTTT. The genes are TRBV19 and TRBJ2-3, with D perhaps matching TRBD2 (6 bases). The CDR3 covers 14 residues. In germline, CDR1 is LNHDA, CDR2 SQIVND (reference sequence). Trimming took off 7 bases at V and 2 bases at J, with 13 bases between the two ends.

This chain connects TRBV6-5 to TRBJ2-7; D is unclear. The V and J ends lost 6 bases and 2 bases respectively, with 11 bases between them. Germline values: CDR1 MNHEY, CDR2 SVGAGI. The CDR3 has 13 residues. The CDR3 region has the DNA TGTGCCAGCAGGTTTCAGGCCACCTACGAGCAGTACGTC. It yields the protein CASRFQATYEQYV.

The gene calls are TRBV6-5 and TRBJ1-5, with TRBD1 as a possible D gene (6 bases). V lost 6 bases, J lost 6 bases, and 18 bases lay in between. The germline gives CDR1 MNHEY, CDR2 SVGAGI. The length of the CDR3 is 15 residues. CDR3: CASSLQGLGGQPQHF. Here the CDR3 DNA reads TGTGCCAGCAGCCTCCAGGGGCTAGGGGGTCAGCCCCAGCATTTT.

This clone was seen a few times. The chain carries TRBV6-5 and TRBJ1-2; TRBD1 matches 10 bases. The germline gives CDR1 MNHEY, CDR2 SVGAGI. This CDR3 is 14 amino acids long. The trim removed 6 bases at V and 2 bases at J, leaving 3 bases unmatched. The CDR3 DNA is TGTGCCAGCAGCCCGGGACAGGGGAACTATGGCTACACCTTC. Residues: CASSPGQGNYGYTF.

The V call is TRBV12-3 or TRBV12-4, the J call TRBJ2-3, with a weak D call TRBD2 (6 bases). V was shortened by 6 bases and J by 5 bases, with 6 bases between the two germline ends. The CDR3 is 11 amino acids. The CDR3 loop is CASRGGDTQYF. The CDR3 coding sequence is TGTGCCAGCAGGGGGGGAGATACGCAGTATTTT.

This clone turned up a few times. V is TRBV5-1 and J is TRBJ2-2, with D perhaps TRBD1 (5 bases). CDR1 is SGHRS and CDR2 is YFSETQ in the germline V gene. V was cut by 0 bases and J by 0 bases, with 9 bases left in between. CDR3 length equals 16 residues. As DNA, the CDR3 is TGCGCCAGCAGCTTGGGGACAAGCCCGAACACCGGGGAGCTGTTTTTT. This gives the protein CASSLGTSPNTGELFF.

This chain uses TRBV24-1 with TRBJ1-5; D unresolved. CDR3 length: 13 residues. V was shortened by 5 bases and J by 0 bases, with 4 bases between the two germline ends. CDR1 KGHDR and CDR2 SFDVKD come from the germline V gene. The CDR3 loop reads CATSARSNQPQHF. The CDR3, as DNA: TGTGCCACCAGTGCCCGTAGCAATCAGCCCCAGCATTTT.